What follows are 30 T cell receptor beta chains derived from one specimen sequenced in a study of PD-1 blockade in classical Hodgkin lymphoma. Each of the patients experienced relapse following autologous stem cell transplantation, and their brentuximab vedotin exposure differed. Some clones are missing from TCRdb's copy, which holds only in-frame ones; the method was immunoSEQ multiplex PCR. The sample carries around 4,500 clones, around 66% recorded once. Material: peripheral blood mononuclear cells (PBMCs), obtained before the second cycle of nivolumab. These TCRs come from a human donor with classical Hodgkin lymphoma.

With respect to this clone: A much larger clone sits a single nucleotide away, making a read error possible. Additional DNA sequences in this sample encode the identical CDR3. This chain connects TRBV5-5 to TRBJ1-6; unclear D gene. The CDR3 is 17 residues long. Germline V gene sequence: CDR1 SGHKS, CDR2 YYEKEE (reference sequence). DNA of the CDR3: TGTGCCAGCAGTCTCGGCTGGCGGAGCTCCTATAATTCACCTCTCCACTTT. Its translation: CASSLGWRSSYNSPLHF.

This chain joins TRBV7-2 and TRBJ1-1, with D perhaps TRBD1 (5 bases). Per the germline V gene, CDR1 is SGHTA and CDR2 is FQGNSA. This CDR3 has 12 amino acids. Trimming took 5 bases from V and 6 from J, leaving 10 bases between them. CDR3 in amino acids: CASSPKGPEAFF. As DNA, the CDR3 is TGTGCCAGCAGCCCCAAGGGGCCTGAAGCTTTCTTT.

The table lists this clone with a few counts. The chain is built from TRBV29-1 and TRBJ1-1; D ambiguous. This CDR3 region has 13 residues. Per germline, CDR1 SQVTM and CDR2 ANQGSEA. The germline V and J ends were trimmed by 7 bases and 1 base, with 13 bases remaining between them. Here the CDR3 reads CSANLATNTEAFF. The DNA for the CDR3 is TGCAGCGCTAACCTGGCTACGAACACTGAAGCTTTCTTT.

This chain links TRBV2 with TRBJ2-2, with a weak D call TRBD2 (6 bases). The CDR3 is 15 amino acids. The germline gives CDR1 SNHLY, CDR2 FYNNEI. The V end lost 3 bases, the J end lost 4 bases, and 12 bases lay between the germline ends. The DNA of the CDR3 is TGTGCCAGCAGTGATTGGGGGGACGGCACCGGGGAGCTGTTTTTT. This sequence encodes CASSDWGDGTGELFF.

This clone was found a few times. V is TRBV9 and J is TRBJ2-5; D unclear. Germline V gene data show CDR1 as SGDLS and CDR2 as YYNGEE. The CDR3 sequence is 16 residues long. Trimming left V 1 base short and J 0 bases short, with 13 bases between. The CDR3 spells CASSVSPRRYQETQYF. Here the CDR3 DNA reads TGTGCCAGCAGCGTAAGTCCGAGACGATACCAAGAGACCCAGTACTTC.

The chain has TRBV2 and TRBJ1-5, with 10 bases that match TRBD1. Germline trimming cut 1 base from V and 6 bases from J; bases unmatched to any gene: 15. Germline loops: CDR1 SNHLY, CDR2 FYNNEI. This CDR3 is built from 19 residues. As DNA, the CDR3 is TGTGCCAGCAGTGAAGAACCGGAGATGGGACAGGGGCTGGGTCAGCCCCAGCATTTT. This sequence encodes CASSEEPEMGQGLGQPQHF.

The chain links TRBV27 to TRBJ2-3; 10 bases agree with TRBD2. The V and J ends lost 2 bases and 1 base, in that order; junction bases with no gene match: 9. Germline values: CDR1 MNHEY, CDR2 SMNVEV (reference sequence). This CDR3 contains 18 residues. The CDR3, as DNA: TGTGCCAGCAGTTTAAGGGGGCCTAGCGGGGGTGGCACAGATACGCAGTATTTT. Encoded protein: CASSLRGPSGGGTDTQYF.

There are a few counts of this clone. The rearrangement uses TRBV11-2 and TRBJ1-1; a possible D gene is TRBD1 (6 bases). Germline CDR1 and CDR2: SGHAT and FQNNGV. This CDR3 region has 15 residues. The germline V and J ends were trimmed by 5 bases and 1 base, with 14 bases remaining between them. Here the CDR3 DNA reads TGTGCCAGCAGCCCAGGTCAGACAGGGAACACTGAAGCTTTCTTT. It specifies CASSPGQTGNTEAFF.

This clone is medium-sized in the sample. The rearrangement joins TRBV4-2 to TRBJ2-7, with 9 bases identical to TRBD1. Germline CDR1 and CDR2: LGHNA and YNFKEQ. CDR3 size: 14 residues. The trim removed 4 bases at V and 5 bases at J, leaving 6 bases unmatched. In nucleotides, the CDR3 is TGTGCCAGCAGCCCGACAGGGGGAAGGGACGAGCAGTACTTC. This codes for CASSPTGGRDEQYF.

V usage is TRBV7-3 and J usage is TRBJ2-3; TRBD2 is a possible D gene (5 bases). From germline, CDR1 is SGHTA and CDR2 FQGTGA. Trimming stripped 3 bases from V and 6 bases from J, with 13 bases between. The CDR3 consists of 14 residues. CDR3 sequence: CASSFGGGVDTQYF. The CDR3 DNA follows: TGTGCCAGCAGCTTTGGAGGAGGAGTGGATACGCAGTATTTT.

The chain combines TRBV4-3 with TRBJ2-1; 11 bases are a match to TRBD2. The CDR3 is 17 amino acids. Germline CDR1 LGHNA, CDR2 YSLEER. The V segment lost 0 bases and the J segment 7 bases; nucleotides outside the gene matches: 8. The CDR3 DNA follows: TGCGCCAGCAGCCAAGATATAGTTAGCGGGGGGGAGAATGAGCAGTTCTTC. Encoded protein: CASSQDIVSGGENEQFF.

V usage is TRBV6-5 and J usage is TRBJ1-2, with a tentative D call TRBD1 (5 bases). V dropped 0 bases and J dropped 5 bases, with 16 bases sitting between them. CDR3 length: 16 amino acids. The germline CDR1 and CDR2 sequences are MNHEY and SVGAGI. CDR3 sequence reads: CASSYSVEQDIYGYTF. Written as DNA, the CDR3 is TGTGCCAGCAGTTACTCGGTGGAACAGGACATTTATGGCTACACCTTC.

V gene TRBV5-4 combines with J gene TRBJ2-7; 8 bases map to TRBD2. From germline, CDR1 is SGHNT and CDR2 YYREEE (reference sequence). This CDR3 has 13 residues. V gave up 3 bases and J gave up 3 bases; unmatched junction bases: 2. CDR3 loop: CASSSGTSYEQYF. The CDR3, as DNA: TGTGCCAGCAGCTCCGGGACTAGCTACGAGCAGTACTTC.

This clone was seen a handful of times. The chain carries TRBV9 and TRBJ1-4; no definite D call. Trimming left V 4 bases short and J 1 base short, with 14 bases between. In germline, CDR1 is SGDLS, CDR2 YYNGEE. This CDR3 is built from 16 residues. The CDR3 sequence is CASSSEGGGTNEKLFF. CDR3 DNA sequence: TGTGCCAGCAGCTCTGAGGGCGGCGGAACTAATGAAAAACTGTTTTTT.

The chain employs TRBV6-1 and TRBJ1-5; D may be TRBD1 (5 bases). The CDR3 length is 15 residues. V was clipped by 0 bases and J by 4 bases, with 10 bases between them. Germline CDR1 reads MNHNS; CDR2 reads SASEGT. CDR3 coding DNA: TGTGCCAGCAGTGAAGCGCACAGGATGAATCAGCCCCAGCATTTT. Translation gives CASSEAHRMNQPQHF.

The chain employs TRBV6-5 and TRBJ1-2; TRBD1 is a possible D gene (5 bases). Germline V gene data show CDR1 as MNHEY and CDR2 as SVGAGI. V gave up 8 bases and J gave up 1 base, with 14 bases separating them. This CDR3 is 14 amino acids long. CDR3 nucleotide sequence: TGTGCCAGCGCCGGGACGGATCTTAACTATGGCTACACCTTC. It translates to CASAGTDLNYGYTF.

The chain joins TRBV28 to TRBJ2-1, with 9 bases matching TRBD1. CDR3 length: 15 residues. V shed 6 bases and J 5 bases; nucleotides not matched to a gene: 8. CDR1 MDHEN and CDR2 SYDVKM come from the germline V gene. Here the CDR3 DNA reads TGTGCCAGCAGGGAACCGGGACAGGGTAACAATGAGCAGTTCTTC. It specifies CASREPGQGNNEQFF.

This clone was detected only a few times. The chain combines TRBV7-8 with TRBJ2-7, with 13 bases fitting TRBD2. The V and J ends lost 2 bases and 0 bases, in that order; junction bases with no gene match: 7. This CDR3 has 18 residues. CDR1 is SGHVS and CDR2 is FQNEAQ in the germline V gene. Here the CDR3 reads CASSLRTSGGPNSYEQYF. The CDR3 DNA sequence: TGTGCCAGCAGCTTAAGGACTAGCGGGGGCCCAAACTCCTACGAGCAGTACTTC. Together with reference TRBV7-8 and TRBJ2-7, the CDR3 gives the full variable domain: GAGVSQSPRYKVAKRGQDVALRCDPISGHVSLFWYQQALGQGPEFLTYFQNEAQLDKSGLPSDRFFAERPEGSVSTLKIQRTQQEDSAVYLCASSLRTSGGPNSYEQYFGPGTRLTVT.

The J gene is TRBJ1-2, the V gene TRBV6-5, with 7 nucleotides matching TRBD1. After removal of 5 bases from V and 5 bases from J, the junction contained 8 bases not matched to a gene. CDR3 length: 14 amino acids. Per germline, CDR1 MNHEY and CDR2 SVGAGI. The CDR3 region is CASSTQGGGYGYTF. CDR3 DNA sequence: TGTGCCAGCAGTACTCAGGGGGGCGGATATGGCTACACCTTC.

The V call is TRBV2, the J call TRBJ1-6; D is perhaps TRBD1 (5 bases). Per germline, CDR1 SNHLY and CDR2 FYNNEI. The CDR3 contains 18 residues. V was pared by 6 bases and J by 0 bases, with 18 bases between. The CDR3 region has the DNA TGTGCCAGCAGCGCCTCGGGGGTATTGAGCTCCTATAATTCACCCCTCCACTTT. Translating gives CASSASGVLSSYNSPLHF.

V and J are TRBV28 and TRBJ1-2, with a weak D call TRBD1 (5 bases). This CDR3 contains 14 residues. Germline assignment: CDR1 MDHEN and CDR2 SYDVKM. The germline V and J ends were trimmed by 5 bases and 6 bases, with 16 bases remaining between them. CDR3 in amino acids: CASSIFLDRNGYTF. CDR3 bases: TGTGCCAGCAGTATCTTCCTAGACAGAAATGGCTACACCTTC.

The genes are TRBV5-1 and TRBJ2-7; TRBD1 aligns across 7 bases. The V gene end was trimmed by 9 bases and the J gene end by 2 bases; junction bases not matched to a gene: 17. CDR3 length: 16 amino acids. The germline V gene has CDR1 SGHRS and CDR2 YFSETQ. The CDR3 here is CATNPLPGQFPYEQYF. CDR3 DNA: TGCGCCACCAATCCTCTCCCGGGACAGTTCCCCTACGAGCAGTACTTC. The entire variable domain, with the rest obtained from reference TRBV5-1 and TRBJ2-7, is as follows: KAGVTQTPRYLIKTRGQQVTLSCSPISGHRSVSWYQQTPGQGLQFLFEYFSETQRNKGNFPGRFSGRQFSNSRSEMNVSTLELGDSALYLCATNPLPGQFPYEQYFGPGTRLTVT.

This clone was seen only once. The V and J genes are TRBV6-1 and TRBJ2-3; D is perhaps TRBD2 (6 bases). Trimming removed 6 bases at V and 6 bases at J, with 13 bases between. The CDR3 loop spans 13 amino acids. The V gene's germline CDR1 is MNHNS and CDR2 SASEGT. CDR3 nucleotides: TGTGCCAGCAGGTTTCCGGGAGCGGATACGCAGTATTTT. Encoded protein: CASRFPGADTQYF.

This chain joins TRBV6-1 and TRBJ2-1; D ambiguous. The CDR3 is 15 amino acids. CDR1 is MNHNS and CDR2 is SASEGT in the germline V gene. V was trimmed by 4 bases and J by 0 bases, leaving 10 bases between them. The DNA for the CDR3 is TGTGCCAGCAGTGGAAGTTTCCTCTCCTACAATGAGCAGTTCTTC. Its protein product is CASSGSFLSYNEQFF.

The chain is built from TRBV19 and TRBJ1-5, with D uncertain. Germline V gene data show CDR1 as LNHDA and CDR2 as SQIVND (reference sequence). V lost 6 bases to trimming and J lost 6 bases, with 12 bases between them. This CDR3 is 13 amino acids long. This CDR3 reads CASSRRPAQPQHF. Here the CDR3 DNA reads TGTGCCAGTAGCCGTCGTCCAGCTCAGCCCCAGCATTTT.

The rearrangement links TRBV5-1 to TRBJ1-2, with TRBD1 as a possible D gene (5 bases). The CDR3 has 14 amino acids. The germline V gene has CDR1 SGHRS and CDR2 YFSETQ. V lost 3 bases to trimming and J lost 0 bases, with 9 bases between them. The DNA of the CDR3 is TGCGCCAGCAGCTCCAGGGTAGCTAACTATGGCTACACCTTC. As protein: CASSSRVANYGYTF.

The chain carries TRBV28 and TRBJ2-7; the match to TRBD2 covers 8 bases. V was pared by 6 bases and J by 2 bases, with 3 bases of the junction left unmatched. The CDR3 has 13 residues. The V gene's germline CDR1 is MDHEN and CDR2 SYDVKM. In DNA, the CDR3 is TGTGCCAGCAGACCGGGACTAGCCTACGAGCAGTACTTC. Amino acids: CASRPGLAYEQYF.

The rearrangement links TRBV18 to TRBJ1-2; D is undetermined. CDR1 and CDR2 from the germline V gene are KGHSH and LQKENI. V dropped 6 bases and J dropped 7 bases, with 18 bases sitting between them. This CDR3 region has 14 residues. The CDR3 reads CASSDDKAVVGYTF. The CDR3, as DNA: TGTGCCAGCTCCGACGACAAAGCGGTGGTTGGCTACACCTTC.

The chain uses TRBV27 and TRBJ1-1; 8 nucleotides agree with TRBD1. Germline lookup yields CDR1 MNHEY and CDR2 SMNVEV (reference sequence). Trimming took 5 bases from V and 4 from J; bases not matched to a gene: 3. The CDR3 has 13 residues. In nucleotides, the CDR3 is TGTGCCAGCAGTGTCCAGGGGGCCACTGAAGCTTTCTTT. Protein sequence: CASSVQGATEAFF.

The CDR3 sequence is CASSTEVGELFF. The DNA of the CDR3 is TGTGCCAGCAGTACTGAGGTCGGGGAGCTGTTTTTT. V usage is TRBV28 and J usage is TRBJ2-2; D not certain. The CDR3 spans 12 residues. Germline V gene data show CDR1 as MDHEN and CDR2 as SYDVKM. V was clipped by 5 bases and J by 7 bases, with 8 bases between them.